This paragraph covers one TCR beta chain sequence. Its antigen is not yet known. No per-base quality is available; no much larger clone lies one base away. TCRbeta CDR3 regions were amplified from genomic DNA using the immunoSEQ Assay, a bias-controlled multiplex PCR. As for the authors' bioinformatics: Within the assay, amplification of reference gene primers was used to estimate how many nucleated cells each sample contained. To quantify the absolute abundance of each unique TCRbeta CDR3 rearrangement, sequence reads were collapsed and filtered. For each sample, productive Simpson clonality was calculated as the square root of Simpson's diversity index across productive rearrangements. Held by TCRdb, this immuneACCESS table contains in-frame sequences only and omits some clones. Under half of the omission traces to an unresolved V gene where checked; the cause of the rest is unknown. V, J and clone size derive from that table, while D and trimming were established from the DNA sequence. The sample table holds about 110,000 clones, of which about 85% were seen once. Jointly, the top ten make up less than 2% of the sample.

This entry comes from a study of blood T cell repertoires in COVID-19 (dated by TCRdb to 2020 to 2021). Some background on the complete study: The collaborator samples originated in the United States, Italy and Spain and spanned the acute and convalescent phases of COVID-19. The prospective study material was composed of cDNA or gDNA derived from T cells, B-cell-depleted T cells, or PBMCs. The dataset comprised deeply sampled blood TCRbeta repertoires from subjects exposed to, actively infected with, or recovered from COVID-19. A freely available public database, intended as a resource for researchers studying the immune response to SARS-CoV-2, is where the repertoires were released. The samples were drawn from the first 160 participants of the ongoing ImmuneRACE study and from over a thousand subjects provided by 6 global collaborators. Nearly every sample came with metadata listing a de-identified subject ID, COVID-19 status, age in years and sex. Where available, HLA class I and class II types were taken from metadata supplied by the sample provider and were not determined by assay-based typing.

Each collaborating institution followed its own protocols to collect whole blood in K2EDTA tubes. For TCRbeta analysis, collaborator samples were shipped as frozen whole blood, as isolated PBMCs, or as DNA extracted from either sample type. CDR1 and CDR2 were assigned from the germline V gene as SNHLY and FYNNEI. The CDR3, cysteine through phenylalanine, is 13 amino acids long. The DNA shown is the 39-base CDR3, in frame from base 1. Relative to germline, V is 11 bases shorter and J is 9 bases shorter, with 17 bases between their ends. Overall study results and their limits: The amount of clinical and demographic metadata varied by source and participant and was provided uncurated.

The V and J segments used are TRBV2 and TRBJ1-6, and perhaps TRBD1 as D gene, on 6 matching bases. This clonotype was obtained from a man in his forties or fifties with acute or convalescent COVID-19. Sequencing was done on a sample of peripheral blood. The CDR3: CACRGGRRSPLHF. The sequence in DNA is TGTGCCTGCCGGGGGGGGCGGCGTTCACCCCTCCACTTT. With the rest looked up from the reference TRBV2 and TRBJ1-6 genes rather than sequenced, the full variable domain is EPEVTQTPSHQVTQMGQEVILRCVPISNHLYFYWYRQILGQKVEFLVSFYNNEISEKSEIFDDQFSVERPDGSNFTLKIRSTKLEDSAMYFCACRGGRRSPLHFGNGTRLTVT.